The sample holds a few counts of the clone carrying this TCR beta chain. Three rounds of nested PCR, following a modified ARM-PCR protocol, produced the TCRbeta library. TCRdb used MiXCR to reprocess the multiplex PCR reads, holding one entry per CDR3 protein. The table lists some 100,000 distinct CDR3 sequences, approximately 82% of them singletons, with about 40% in the top ten. Germline V gene data show CDR1 as SGHRS and CDR2 as YFSETQ. Trimming shortened V by 0 bases and J by 8 bases, and 17 bases separated the two germline ends. CDR3 size: 15 residues. This sample is drawn from a study of tumor and adjacent non-tumor tissue in lung cancer. This sample's RNA came from whole unsorted tissue.

The source is a woman in her sixties or seventies with non-small cell lung cancer. The chain joins TRBV5-1 to TRBJ1-1; D ambiguous. The sequencing sample was made of lung tumor tissue. This CDR3 reads CASSLEAGPMGEAFF. The CDR3 DNA sequence: TGCGCCAGCAGCTTGGAGGCAGGTCCTATGGGCGAAGCTTTCTTT. The complete variable domain, with remaining parts taken from reference TRBV5-1 and TRBJ1-1, reads KAGVTQTPRYLIKTRGQQVTLSCSPISGHRSVSWYQQTPGQGLQFLFEYFSETQRNKGNFPGRFSGRQFSNSRSEMNVSTLELGDSALYLCASSLEAGPMGEAFFGQGTRLTVV.